This T cell receptor beta chain appears in the sequencing data of a study of shared clonotypes between healthy human individuals (dated by TCRdb to about 2020). For the wider study: Two women and three men aged 18 to 49 years were included in the cohort. To increase sequencing depth and limit assay-specific biases, TCR repertoire library preparation and sequencing were carried out by different laboratories using diverse techniques. To estimate repertoire size and how much clonotype sharing occurs between individuals, the study deeply sequenced the blood TCR repertoires of several healthy adults. Per donor, three plates each were used for CD4 naive and CD4 memory, two for CD8 naive, and one for CD8 memory. Between about 0.8 and 9.5 billion PBMCs per donor were obtained by leukapheresis.

Beyond this particular receptor, the publication reports: Because the study included only a small number of donors, the genetic and exposure-history diversity represented was limited. Sampling was restricted to blood, and TCR repertoires in tissues likely differ from the TCR repertoires found in blood. Rarefaction of sorted-subset datasets indicated incomplete sequencing despite the large sequencing depth. Based on pairwise subsampling, the degree of clonotype sharing among donors was expected to be affected by sequencing depth. Naive subsets generally had larger estimated clonotype richness than memory subsets did. Compared with non-shared clonotypes, clonotypes shared by all four sorted-subset donors had higher generation probabilities. About 4.5% of naive CD4, more than 3% of naive CD8, approximately 2.2% of memory CD4, and 0.35% to 0.4% of memory CD8 clonotypes were shared across several donors.

Trimming removed 4 bases from V and 5 bases from J; the gene matches leave 7 bases unexplained. The germline V gene gives CDR1 as SGHTA and CDR2 as FQGTGA. The CDR3 runs 16 amino acids, cysteine and phenylalanine included. Only the CDR3 portion is preserved as DNA: 48 bases, with reading frame beginning at the first base. As concerns this clone: Its antigen target is currently unknown. Per-nucleotide qualities are absent, and no much larger clonotype sits a single base away.

Donors were healthy HIV-negative adults with no recently reported acute infections or vaccinations. All donors were Caucasian adults living in Nashville, Tennessee, USA. CD4+ T cells were enriched by magnetic negative selection; naive cells were then positively selected on CD45RA, and the negative fraction formed the memory subset. Blood was collected by leukapheresis, and PBMCs were isolated by Ficoll-Histopaque density gradient centrifugation and then cryopreserved in liquid nitrogen vapor phase. Analytical flow cytometry was used to check the purity and quantity of each magnetically sorted T cell population. Genomic DNA was isolated from each sorted fraction and quantified by UV absorbance on a Nanodrop 2000c. TCR CDR3 regions were amplified from genomic DNA by multiplex PCR using the deep immunoSEQ assay. Extracted genomic DNA from each cell subset was spread evenly across all wells of several immunoSEQ 96-well plates, with each plate serving as a replicate. For sorted subsets, each replicate PCR was loaded with about 0.2 ug genomic DNA, equivalent to 25,000 to 35,000 T cell genomes. Purified libraries were measured with a Qubit 3.0 fluorometer, size-checked on a Bioanalyzer 2100, and measured again with the KAPA Library Quantification kit. Each immunoSEQ 96-well plate was sequenced on its own single-read 150-cycle Illumina NextSeq 550 flow cell. On the study's bioinformatics: The immunoSEQ output contained only junctional sequences without quality scores, so filtering could not match that applied to full-length reads. Sequences were annotated with PyIR, a Python wrapper for IgBLAST v1.9, and V/J genes and CDR3 were assigned using IMGT germline references. Any read was removed if the V/J assignment was weak (E-value above 1e-6), the CDR3 was missing, or the read contained stop codons, out-of-frame junctions, or ambiguous translated residues. V3J clonotypes were defined as sequences sharing an identical inferred V gene, J gene, and CDR3 amino acid sequence. The percentage overlap between two repertoires was calculated by dividing the number of shared unique clonotypes by the size of the smaller repertoire. Repertoire richness was assessed with RTK rarefaction, the Chao1 estimator, and Recon v2.1 estimates of unobserved clonotypes. OLGA was used to compute generation probabilities for all TCRbeta clonotypes that the gDNA method yielded from a handful of donors. TCRdb mirrors the immuneACCESS table, restricted to in-frame sequences. Some clones are absent from its copies; in checked studies, under half trace to an unresolved V gene, and the reason for the others is unknown. V and J calls and clone size are as listed in that table; D and trimming were resolved from the DNA. This sample lists approximately 2,000,000 clones; 85% to 95% were detected once. 0.3% to 0.4% of the sample belongs to the ten largest clones.

This receptor was obtained from a man younger than 35 in good health. Some clones in this sample may be carry-over from other donors' samples. The chain links TRBV7-3 with TRBJ2-1; the junction holds 11 bases that match TRBD2. The specimen sequenced was naive CD4+ T cells from PBMCs. The cell subset or site label on this specimen signifies: CD45RA+ positively selected. The CDR3 region has the sequence CASSSTSSGRDNEQFF. In nucleotides, the sequence is TGTGCCAGCAGCTCGACAAGTAGCGGGAGGGACAATGAGCAGTTCTTC.